Listed below are T cell receptor beta chains from one sample, sequenced in a study of blood T cell repertoires in COVID-19. Generated by immunoSEQ multiplex PCR, the TCRdb table keeps only in-frame clones and is missing some. In the table there are approximately 150,000 clones, 70% to 90% of which are singletons. Sequenced sample: peripheral blood. All receptors come from a woman in her fifties or sixties with acute or convalescent COVID-19. Each CDR3 is given with its conserved first and last residue. The order of the fields is CDR3 length, V gene, J gene, clone size, D gene, CDR3 protein, CDR3 DNA. D genes are given only for firm matches. Clone size is stated in some rows and not others, as once, few, many or a class when expanded.

length: 13
V: TRBV28
J: TRBJ2-7
size: -
D: -
CDR3: CASTLGGSYEQYF
DNA: TGTGCCAGCACCTTGGGGGGATCCTACGAGCAGTACTTC

length: 14
V: TRBV5-1
J: TRBJ2-7
size: once
D: -
CDR3: CASSSAEAGYEQYF
DNA: TGCGCCAGCAGCTCTGCGGAGGCTGGCTACGAGCAGTACTTC

length: 14
V: TRBV6-5
J: TRBJ1-1
size: -
D: -
CDR3: CASSRQTLNTEAFF
DNA: TGTGCCAGCAGCCGACAGACGCTGAACACTGAAGCTTTCTTT

length: 13
V: TRBV6-5
J: TRBJ1-1
size: -
D: TRBD1
CDR3: CASSRGQGYEAFF
DNA: TGTGCCAGCAGTCGCGGACAGGGCTATGAAGCTTTCTTT

length: 16
V: TRBV19
J: TRBJ1-2
size: -
D: TRBD1
CDR3: CASTHGQGITFYGYTF
DNA: TGTGCCAGTACCCACGGACAGGGGATCACTTTCTATGGCTACACCTTC

length: 13
V: TRBV29-1
J: TRBJ1-6
size: -
D: -
CDR3: CSARRTENSPLHF
DNA: TGCAGCGCTCGGCGGACTGAGAATTCACCCCTCCACTTT

length: 12
V: TRBV30
J: TRBJ1-2
size: -
D: -
CDR3: CAWSVQGNGYTF
DNA: TGTGCCTGGAGTGTACAGGGTAATGGCTACACCTTC

length: 13
V: TRBV4-3
J: TRBJ2-2
size: -
D: -
CDR3: CASSQAGGRELFF
DNA: TGCGCCAGCAGCCAAGCGGGGGGCCGGGAGCTGTTTTTT

length: 14
V: TRBV11-2
J: TRBJ2-7
size: -
D: -
CDR3: CASSLQGAYGEQYF
DNA: TGTGCCAGCAGCTTACAAGGGGCCTACGGCGAGCAGTACTTC

length: 12
V: TRBV28
J: TRBJ2-3
size: -
D: -
CDR3: CASSFRRDTQYF
DNA: TGTGCCAGCAGTTTCCGGAGAGATACGCAGTATTTT

length: 15
V: TRBV19
J: TRBJ1-5
size: few
D: -
CDR3: CASSGGSLSNQPQHF
DNA: TGTGCCAGTAGTGGGGGGAGCTTAAGCAATCAGCCCCAGCATTTT

length: 15
V: TRBV21-1
J: TRBJ2-1
size: -
D: -
CDR3: CASSKSHSYYNEQFF
DNA: TGTGCCAGCAGCAAGAGTCACAGTTACTACAATGAGCAGTTCTTC

length: 17
V: TRBV28
J: TRBJ1-6
size: once
D: TRBD1
CDR3: CASSFLHSTGGNSPLHF
DNA: TGTGCCAGCAGTTTTTTGCATTCGACAGGGGGTAATTCACCCCTCCACTTT

length: 18
V: TRBV7-2
J: TRBJ2-4
size: -
D: -
CDR3: CASSLGLTAPRAKNIQYF
DNA: TGTGCCAGCAGCTTGGGGCTTACGGCCCCCAGAGCCAAAAACATTCAGTACTTC

length: 13
V: TRBV19
J: TRBJ1-2
size: -
D: -
CDR3: CASSITGNYGYTF
DNA: TGTGCCAGTAGTATCACCGGGAACTATGGCTACACCTTC

length: 21
V: TRBV30
J: TRBJ2-7
size: -
D: TRBD1
CDR3: CAWSRPWTGTGDLSRSYEQYF
DNA: TGTGCCTGGAGTCGGCCCTGGACCGGGACAGGGGACCTTTCACGCTCCTACGAGCAGTACTTC

length: 15
V: TRBV2
J: TRBJ1-3
size: few
D: -
CDR3: CASSVGVLSGNTIYF
DNA: TGTGCCAGCAGTGTAGGGGTCCTCTCTGGAAACACCATATATTTT

length: 17
V: TRBV4-2
J: TRBJ2-5
size: -
D: TRBD2
CDR3: CASSQARLAGGWETQYF
DNA: TGTGCCAGCAGCCAAGCGAGGCTAGCGGGGGGATGGGAGACCCAGTACTTC

length: 16
V: TRBV9
J: TRBJ2-3
size: -
D: -
CDR3: CASSVAPGPGTDTQYF
DNA: TGTGCCAGCAGCGTAGCTCCAGGCCCTGGCACAGATACGCAGTATTTT

length: 15
V: TRBV3-1/TRBV3-2
J: TRBJ1-4
size: -
D: TRBD1
CDR3: CASSPPGQGEEKLFF
DNA: TGTGCCAGCAGCCCCCCGGGACAGGGGGAGGAAAAACTGTTTTTT

length: 12
V: TRBV6-2/TRBV6-3
J: TRBJ2-5
size: -
D: TRBD1
CDR3: CASSRTGGTQYF
DNA: TGTGCCAGCAGTAGGACAGGGGGGACCCAGTACTTC

length: 16
V: TRBV6-5
J: TRBJ1-6
size: -
D: -
CDR3: CASSYAGGGGNSPLHF
DNA: TGTGCCAGCAGCTACGCCGGGGGGGGCGGTAATTCACCCCTCCACTTT

length: 19
V: TRBV28
J: TRBJ2-3
size: -
D: TRBD2
CDR3: CASSSTLPDPGRVPDTQYF
DNA: TGTGCCAGCAGTTCCACACTCCCGGACCCAGGGAGGGTTCCAGATACGCAGTATTTT

length: 14
V: TRBV27
J: TRBJ2-2
size: few
D: -
CDR3: CASRRQRNTGELFF
DNA: TGTGCCAGCAGGAGACAAAGGAACACCGGGGAGCTGTTTTTT

length: 14
V: TRBV6-5
J: TRBJ1-3
size: -
D: TRBD1
CDR3: CASSRTGGGNTIYF
DNA: TGTGCCAGCAGTAGGACAGGGGGAGGAAACACCATATATTTT

length: 16
V: TRBV27
J: TRBJ1-2
size: -
D: TRBD1
CDR3: CASSYSGQGAAYGYTF
DNA: TGTGCCAGCAGTTACTCAGGACAGGGGGCGGCCTATGGCTACACCTTC

length: 15
V: TRBV7-2
J: TRBJ2-1
size: -
D: TRBD2
CDR3: CASSSGLAGNNEQFF
DNA: TGTGCCAGCAGCTCGGGACTAGCGGGAAACAATGAGCAGTTCTTC

length: 14
V: TRBV4-1
J: TRBJ2-5
size: -
D: TRBD1
CDR3: CASSQDRGRETQYF
DNA: TGCGCCAGCAGCCAAGACAGGGGGCGAGAGACCCAGTACTTC

length: 18
V: TRBV19
J: TRBJ2-2
size: once
D: TRBD1
CDR3: CASSQLNLRTGGTGELFF
DNA: TGTGCCAGTAGCCAGCTAAACCTTCGGACAGGGGGCACCGGGGAGCTGTTTTTT

length: 13
V: TRBV6-5
J: TRBJ2-1
size: once
D: TRBD2
CDR3: CASSYSISGGRFF
DNA: TGTGCCAGCAGTTACTCGATCAGCGGGGGAAGGTTCTTC

length: 13
V: TRBV5-4
J: TRBJ2-1
size: -
D: -
CDR3: CASSLTGIREQFF
DNA: TGTGCCAGCAGCTTGACAGGGATTAGAGAGCAGTTCTTC

length: 15
V: TRBV9
J: TRBJ1-2
size: -
D: -
CDR3: CASSVSPGSDYGYTF
DNA: TGTGCCAGCAGCGTATCGCCAGGGTCGGACTATGGCTACACCTTC

length: 13
V: TRBV18
J: TRBJ2-7
size: -
D: -
CDR3: CASSPGQTGEQYF
DNA: TGTGCCAGCTCACCCGGACAGACGGGGGAGCAGTACTTC

length: 15
V: TRBV5-1
J: TRBJ2-3
size: -
D: -
CDR3: CASSSAGTGSDTQYF
DNA: TGCGCCAGCAGCTCCGCCGGCACAGGGTCAGATACGCAGTATTTT

length: 13
V: TRBV29-1
J: TRBJ2-7
size: -
D: TRBD1
CDR3: CSVTRTGSYEQYF
DNA: TGCAGCGTTACCCGGACAGGCTCCTACGAGCAGTACTTC

length: 16
V: TRBV19
J: TRBJ1-3
size: many
D: -
CDR3: CASSVQDTFSGNTIYF
DNA: TGTGCCAGTAGTGTTCAGGACACCTTCTCTGGAAACACCATATATTTT

length: 16
V: TRBV28
J: TRBJ2-4
size: once
D: TRBD1
CDR3: CASSPDRALAKNIQYF
DNA: TGTGCCAGCAGTCCCGACAGGGCCTTAGCCAAAAACATTCAGTACTTC

length: 16
V: TRBV9
J: TRBJ2-1
size: -
D: TRBD2
CDR3: CASSPRSGGAWNEQFF
DNA: TGTGCCAGCAGCCCCCGAAGCGGGGGGGCGTGGAATGAGCAGTTCTTC

length: 16
V: TRBV10-2
J: TRBJ2-1
size: once
D: -
CDR3: CASSEFAVGSYNEQFF
DNA: TGCGCCAGCAGTGAATTCGCGGTGGGTTCCTACAATGAGCAGTTCTTC

length: 15
V: TRBV10-2
J: TRBJ2-3
size: -
D: TRBD2
CDR3: CASSRLAGETDTQYF
DNA: TGCGCCAGCAGTCGGCTAGCGGGGGAAACAGATACGCAGTATTTT

length: 16
V: TRBV6-1
J: TRBJ1-4
size: -
D: -
CDR3: CASSEALLRGREKLFF
DNA: TGTGCCAGCAGTGAAGCCCTACTCAGGGGCCGGGAAAAACTGTTTTTT

length: 13
V: TRBV18
J: TRBJ1-1
size: -
D: -
CDR3: CASCDVGRGEAFF
DNA: TGTGCCAGCTGCGACGTGGGGAGGGGGGAAGCTTTCTTT

length: 13
V: TRBV30
J: TRBJ1-2
size: -
D: TRBD1
CDR3: CAWRGTGWGGYTF
DNA: TGTGCCTGGAGGGGGACAGGGTGGGGTGGCTACACCTTC

length: 16
V: TRBV28
J: TRBJ1-4
size: -
D: -
CDR3: CARGGPSIATNEKLFF
DNA: TGTGCCAGAGGCGGCCCCTCGATTGCAACTAATGAAAAACTGTTTTTT

length: 13
V: TRBV6-8
J: TRBJ2-5
size: -
D: -
CDR3: CAIRGAHQETQYF
DNA: TGTGCCATACGGGGGGCTCACCAAGAGACCCAGTACTTC